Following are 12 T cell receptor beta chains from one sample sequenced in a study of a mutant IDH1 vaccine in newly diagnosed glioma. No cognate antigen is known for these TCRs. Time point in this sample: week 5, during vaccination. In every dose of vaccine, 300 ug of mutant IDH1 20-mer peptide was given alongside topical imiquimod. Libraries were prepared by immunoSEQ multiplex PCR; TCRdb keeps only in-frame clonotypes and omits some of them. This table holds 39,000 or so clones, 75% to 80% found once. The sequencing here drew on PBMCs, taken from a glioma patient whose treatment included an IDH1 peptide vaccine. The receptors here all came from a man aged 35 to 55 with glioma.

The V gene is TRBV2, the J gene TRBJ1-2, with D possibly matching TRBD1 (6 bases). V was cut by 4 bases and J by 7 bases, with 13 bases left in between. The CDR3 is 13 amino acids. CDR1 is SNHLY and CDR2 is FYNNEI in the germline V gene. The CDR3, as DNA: TGTGCCAGCAGTGTCTCGGGACAAGTTGGCTACACCTTC. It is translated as CASSVSGQVGYTF.

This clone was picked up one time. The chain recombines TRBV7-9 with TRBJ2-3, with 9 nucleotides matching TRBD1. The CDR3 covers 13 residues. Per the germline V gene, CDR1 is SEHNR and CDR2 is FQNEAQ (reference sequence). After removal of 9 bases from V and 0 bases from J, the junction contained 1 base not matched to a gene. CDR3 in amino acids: CASGTGSTDTQYF. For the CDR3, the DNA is TGTGCCAGTGGGACAGGGAGCACAGATACGCAGTATTTT. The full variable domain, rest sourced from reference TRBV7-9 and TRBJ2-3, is DTGVSQNPRHKITKRGQNVTFRCDPISEHNRLYWYRQTLGQGPEFLTYFQNEAQLEKSRLLSDRFSAERPKGSFSTLEIQRTEQGDSAMYLCASGTGSTDTQYFGPGTRLTVL.

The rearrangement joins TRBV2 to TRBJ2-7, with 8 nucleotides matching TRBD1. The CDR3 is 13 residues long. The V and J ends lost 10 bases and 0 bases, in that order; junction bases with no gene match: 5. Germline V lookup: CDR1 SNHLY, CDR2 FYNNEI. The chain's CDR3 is CATKTGASYEQYF. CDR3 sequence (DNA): TGTGCCACTAAGACAGGGGCCTCCTACGAGCAGTACTTC.

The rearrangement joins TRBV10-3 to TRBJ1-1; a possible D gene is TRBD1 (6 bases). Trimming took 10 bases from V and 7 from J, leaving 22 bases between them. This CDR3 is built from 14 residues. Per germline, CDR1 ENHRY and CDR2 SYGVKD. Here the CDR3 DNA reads TGTGCCACCTCCCTAAGGGGGGGGCAAGGTGAAGCTTTCTTT. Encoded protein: CATSLRGGQGEAFF.

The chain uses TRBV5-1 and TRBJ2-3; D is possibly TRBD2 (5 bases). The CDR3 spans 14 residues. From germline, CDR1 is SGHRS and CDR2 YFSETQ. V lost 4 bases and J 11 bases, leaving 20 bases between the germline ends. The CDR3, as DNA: TGCGCCAGCAGCACCACCGGGGATTCGATAGGGCAGTATTTT. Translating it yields CASSTTGDSIGQYF.

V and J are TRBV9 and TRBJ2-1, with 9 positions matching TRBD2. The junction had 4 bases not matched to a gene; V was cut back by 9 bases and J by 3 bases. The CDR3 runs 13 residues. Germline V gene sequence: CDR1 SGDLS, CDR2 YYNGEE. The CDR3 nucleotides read TGTGCCACTGCTAGCGGGGTCTACAATGAGCAGTTCTTC. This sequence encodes CATASGVYNEQFF.

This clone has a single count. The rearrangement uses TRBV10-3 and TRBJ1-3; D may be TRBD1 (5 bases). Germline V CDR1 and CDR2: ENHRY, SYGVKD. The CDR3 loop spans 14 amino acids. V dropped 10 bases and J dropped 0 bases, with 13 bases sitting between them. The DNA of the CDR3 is TGTGCCACTGACCCAGGGAGCTCTGGAAACACCATATATTTT. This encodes CATDPGSSGNTIYF.

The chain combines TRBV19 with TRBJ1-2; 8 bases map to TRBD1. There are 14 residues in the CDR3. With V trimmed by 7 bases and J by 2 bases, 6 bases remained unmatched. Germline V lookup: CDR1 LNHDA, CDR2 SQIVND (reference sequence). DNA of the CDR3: TGTGCCAGTACCAGACAGGGGCTGAACTATGGCTACACCTTC. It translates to CASTRQGLNYGYTF.

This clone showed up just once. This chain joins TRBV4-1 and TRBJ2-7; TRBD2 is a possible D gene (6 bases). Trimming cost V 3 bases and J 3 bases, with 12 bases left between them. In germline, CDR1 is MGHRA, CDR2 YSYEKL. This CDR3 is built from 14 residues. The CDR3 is CASSQPSVSYEQYF. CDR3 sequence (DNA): TGCGCCAGCAGCCAGCCTAGCGTTAGCTACGAGCAGTACTTC.

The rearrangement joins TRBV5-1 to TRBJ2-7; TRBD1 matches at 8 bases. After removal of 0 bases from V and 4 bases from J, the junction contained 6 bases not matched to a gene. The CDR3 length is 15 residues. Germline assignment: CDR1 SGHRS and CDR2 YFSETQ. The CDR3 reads CASSLAPDRVYEQYF. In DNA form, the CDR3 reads TGCGCCAGCAGCTTGGCCCCGGACAGGGTTTACGAGCAGTACTTC.

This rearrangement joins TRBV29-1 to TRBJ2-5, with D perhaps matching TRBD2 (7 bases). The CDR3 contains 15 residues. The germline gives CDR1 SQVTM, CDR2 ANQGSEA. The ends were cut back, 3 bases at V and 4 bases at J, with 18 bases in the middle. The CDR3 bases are TGCAGCGTTGAGAAAGGGGGGGCAGGTGGAGAGACCCAGTACTTC. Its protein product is CSVEKGGAGGETQYF.

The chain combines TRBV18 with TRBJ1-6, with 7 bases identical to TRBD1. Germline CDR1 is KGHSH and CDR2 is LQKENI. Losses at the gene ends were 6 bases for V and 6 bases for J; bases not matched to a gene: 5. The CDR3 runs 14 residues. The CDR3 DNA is TGTGCCAGCTCTCAAGACAGGGCTAATTCACCCCTCCACTTT. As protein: CASSQDRANSPLHF.